The clone carrying this T cell receptor (beta chain) was counted between two and nine times. This specimen comes from a study of T-cell reconstitution after alpha-beta-depleted transplantation in children. Preparation of the TCRbeta library involved a method that used unique molecular identifiers. Via MiXCR, TCRdb re-called the PCR reads, giving one row per CDR3 protein. Here the sample spans some 600,000 distinct CDR3 sequences, around 13% being singletons. This specimen was PBMCs, mostly from graft donor cells, taken 360 days after TCRalphabeta/CD19-depleted stem cell transplant. This TCR derives from a male patient aged 5 to 17 who had a stem cell transplant for acute myeloid leukemia, so the T cells may come from the graft donor.

The CDR3 DNA reads as TGTGCCAGCAGTGAGACTAGCGGGAGCCCTTTTTACGAGCAGTACTTC. Translation: CASSETSGSPFYEQYF. The chain recombines TRBV6-1 with TRBJ2-7, with 12 bases aligning to TRBD2. Germline loops: CDR1 MNHNS, CDR2 SASEGT. V was pared by 3 bases and J by 4 bases, with 7 bases of the junction left unmatched. This CDR3 has 16 amino acids.